This T cell receptor beta chain was obtained from a study of cytomegalovirus exposure and HLA in healthy donors (dated by TCRdb to between 2016 and 2019). Notes on the research overall: According to a later analysis, the 120 or so validation repertoires were produced on the same platform as the 666 repertoires of the first cohort. The study aimed to test whether signatures of past pathogen exposure could be identified by cataloging public T cell receptors. A separate validation cohort of about 110 different subjects was used in addition to the roughly 700-subject first cohort. High-throughput TCR immunosequencing, statistical association of individual TCRs with disease status, and machine learning were combined to predict cytomegalovirus infection status. Beyond this particular receptor, the publication reports: Cytomegalovirus status was reported to be diagnosed by the classifier with high specificity and sensitivity in both the original and validation cohorts. Across donors, most TCR sequences were observed very rarely, whereas some public TCRs were present in many individuals. The validation cohort had no HLA typing available for a later analysis, so co-occurrence within that cohort was assessed over all 130 or so repertoires. A few of the identified cytomegalovirus-associated TCR beta chains were confirmed in vitro to be specific for cytomegalovirus antigens. The study gave a list of some 150 TCR beta chains associated with cytomegalovirus. The authors suggested that the approach could potentially be extended to other disease states and immunological phenotypes. A later analysis found that TCRs clustered in the first cohort also tended to co-occur in the roughly 120 validation repertoires, with more than 90% of cluster scores above 0.

The library was prepared using the immunoSEQ multiplex PCR assay. Regarding the original processing steps: To diagnose cytomegalovirus status from the catalog of TCR beta chain sequences, a statistical classification framework was built. The clones in this table, taken by TCRdb from immuneACCESS, are in-frame only. Not every clone is retained; where verified, under half of the shortfall comes from an unresolved V gene, and the cause of the rest is unknown. D and trimming come from the DNA, and the V and J calls and clone size come from that table. This sample is represented by more than 120,000 clones; over 80% of them were singletons. Less than 5.5% of the sample comes from the top ten. Donors formed part of the validation cohort, which comprised 120 subjects and was distinct from the first cohort of under 750 subjects. About this clone itself: Its antigen is still unknown. No base qualities exist here, and no much larger clone lies one base off it.

Measured from the cysteine to the phenylalanine, the CDR3 is 13 residues long. Solely the CDR3 DNA is kept, with 39 bases framed from the first base. Per the germline V gene (reference sequence), GTSNPN is the CDR1 and SVGIG is the CDR2. Trimming takes 1 base from V and 9 bases from J, and the germline ends sit 13 bases apart. The sample consisted of PBMCs. The chain is assembled from TRBV30 and TRBJ2-1; matching of 6 bases hints at TRBD1 as the D gene. The sequence was obtained from a man in his late teens or twenties in good health and CMV-seropositive. The DNA reads TGTGCCTGGAGTGGAAAGGGGGTAGGTGAGCAGTTCTTC. The resulting protein is CAWSGKGVGEQFF.